These T cell receptor beta chains were read from a single sample in a study of blood T cell repertoires in COVID-19. Using immunoSEQ multiplex PCR, the repertoire was profiled, and TCRdb retains in-frame clones only, with some absent. This table holds fewer than 300,000 clones, more than 80% found once. Sequenced material: peripheral blood. The receptors stem from a woman aged 45 to 65 with COVID-19, enrolled during active disease. The CDR3 runs from the conserved cysteine through the conserved F or W. Fields, in order: J gene, clone size, D gene, V gene, CDR3 DNA, CDR3 protein. D genes are given only for firm matches. Only some rows state a clone size, as once, few, many or a class for expanded clones.

J gene: TRBJ2-1
clone size: NA
D gene: TRBD1
V gene: TRBV6-1
CDR3 DNA: TGTGCCAGCAACCTCGGACAGGGTTACAATGAGCAGTTCTTC
CDR3 protein: CASNLGQGYNEQFF

J gene: TRBJ2-7
clone size: NA
D gene: TRBD2
V gene: TRBV6-1
CDR3 DNA: TGTGCCAGCAGTGAAGGCACTAGCGGACGCTACGAGCAGTACTTC
CDR3 protein: CASSEGTSGRYEQYF

J gene: TRBJ1-6
clone size: NA
D gene: NA
V gene: TRBV2
CDR3 DNA: TGTGCCAGCAAGAGCCATAATTCACCCCTCCACTTT
CDR3 protein: CASKSHNSPLHF

J gene: TRBJ1-3
clone size: once
D gene: NA
V gene: TRBV19
CDR3 DNA: TGTGCCAGTAGTATGGGCGAACCTGGAAACACCATATATTTT
CDR3 protein: CASSMGEPGNTIYF

J gene: TRBJ1-2
clone size: NA
D gene: NA
V gene: TRBV7-3
CDR3 DNA: TGTGCCAGCAGCTCACGGGACAAGAGTGGCTACACCTTC
CDR3 protein: CASSSRDKSGYTF

J gene: TRBJ2-1
clone size: once
D gene: NA
V gene: TRBV3-1/TRBV3-2
CDR3 DNA: TGTGCCAGCAGCCCTCAGGGGGGAATTGAGCAGTTCTTC
CDR3 protein: CASSPQGGIEQFF

J gene: TRBJ1-2
clone size: NA
D gene: TRBD1
V gene: TRBV7-8
CDR3 DNA: TGTGCCAGCAGCTTCGGGGACAGGGGCGGCTACACCTTC
CDR3 protein: CASSFGDRGGYTF

J gene: TRBJ2-3
clone size: NA
D gene: TRBD2
V gene: TRBV4-3
CDR3 DNA: TGCGCCAGCAGCCAACTCCCGAGCGGGAGGGGGGCAGATACGCAGTATTTT
CDR3 protein: CASSQLPSGRGADTQYF

J gene: TRBJ1-3
clone size: NA
D gene: TRBD1
V gene: TRBV15
CDR3 DNA: TGTGCCACCAGCGTCAGGGGGCGAGGTGGAAACACCATATATTTT
CDR3 protein: CATSVRGRGGNTIYF

J gene: TRBJ2-6
clone size: NA
D gene: NA
V gene: TRBV4-2
CDR3 DNA: TGTGCCAGCAGCCAAGAGGGCAGCAACGTCCTGACTTTC
CDR3 protein: CASSQEGSNVLTF

J gene: TRBJ2-1
clone size: NA
D gene: NA
V gene: TRBV18
CDR3 DNA: TGTGCCAGCTCAGAATTTGTTAGCTCCTACAATGAGCAGTTCTTC
CDR3 protein: CASSEFVSSYNEQFF

J gene: TRBJ1-1
clone size: NA
D gene: NA
V gene: TRBV6-5
CDR3 DNA: TGTGCCAGCAGTTACTCGAAAAGGAGGGCTACTGAAGCTTTCTTT
CDR3 protein: CASSYSKRRATEAFF

J gene: TRBJ2-1
clone size: NA
D gene: TRBD2
V gene: TRBV9
CDR3 DNA: TGTGCCAGCAGCGTAGGAGAAAAAGGGACTAGCCGGAAATACAATGAGCAGTTCTTC
CDR3 protein: CASSVGEKGTSRKYNEQFF

J gene: TRBJ2-1
clone size: NA
D gene: TRBD2
V gene: TRBV30
CDR3 DNA: TGTGCCTGGTTAGCGGGAGTCCACTACAATGAGCAGTTCTTC
CDR3 protein: CAWLAGVHYNEQFF

J gene: TRBJ2-1
clone size: NA
D gene: NA
V gene: TRBV9
CDR3 DNA: TGTGCCAGCAGCCCGTCCGGAGGGGGGGGGCCCTACAATGAGCAGTTCTTC
CDR3 protein: CASSPSGGGGPYNEQFF

J gene: TRBJ1-1
clone size: NA
D gene: NA
V gene: TRBV2
CDR3 DNA: TGTGCCAGCAGTGAAGCGCTAAGAAACACTGAAGCTTTCTTT
CDR3 protein: CASSEALRNTEAFF

J gene: TRBJ2-3
clone size: NA
D gene: NA
V gene: TRBV19
CDR3 DNA: TGTGCCAGTAGTACCTACCGCGGGGGCGTCACAGATACGCAGTATTTT
CDR3 protein: CASSTYRGGVTDTQYF

J gene: TRBJ2-5
clone size: NA
D gene: TRBD1
V gene: TRBV18
CDR3 DNA: TGTGCCAGCTCACAGGGACAGCAAGAGACCCAGTACTTC
CDR3 protein: CASSQGQQETQYF

J gene: TRBJ1-5
clone size: few
D gene: NA
V gene: TRBV7-9
CDR3 DNA: TGTGCCAGCAGCTTAAAGGGAGGGGGCAATCAGCCCCAGCATTTT
CDR3 protein: CASSLKGGGNQPQHF

J gene: TRBJ1-5
clone size: NA
D gene: NA
V gene: TRBV12-3/TRBV12-4
CDR3 DNA: TGTGCCAGCAGCCCGGACAGCTATCAGCCCCAGCATTTT
CDR3 protein: CASSPDSYQPQHF

J gene: TRBJ2-3
clone size: NA
D gene: TRBD2
V gene: TRBV19
CDR3 DNA: TGTGCCGTCGGGACTAGCGGGAGGGGCGGTACGCAGTATTTT
CDR3 protein: CAVGTSGRGGTQYF

J gene: TRBJ1-2
clone size: NA
D gene: TRBD1
V gene: TRBV5-4
CDR3 DNA: TGTGCCAGCAGCCACCCGGGACAGGGCGGAGGCTACACCTTC
CDR3 protein: CASSHPGQGGGYTF

J gene: TRBJ2-1
clone size: NA
D gene: TRBD2
V gene: TRBV7-8
CDR3 DNA: TGTGCCAGCAGCCTTATGGGACTAGCGGGAGACAAGTTCTTC
CDR3 protein: CASSLMGLAGDKFF

J gene: TRBJ1-2
clone size: NA
D gene: TRBD1
V gene: TRBV7-9
CDR3 DNA: TGTGCCAGCAGCTTATTGTCGGACAGGGTCGATGGCTACACCTTC
CDR3 protein: CASSLLSDRVDGYTF

J gene: TRBJ1-2
clone size: NA
D gene: NA
V gene: TRBV3-1/TRBV3-2
CDR3 DNA: TGTGCCAGCAGCCAAGGACAGGCCTTTTGGGATGGCTACACCTTC
CDR3 protein: CASSQGQAFWDGYTF

J gene: TRBJ2-3
clone size: NA
D gene: NA
V gene: TRBV30
CDR3 DNA: TGTGCCTGGAGTGTAAACCTAGTCGCAGATACGCAGTATTTT
CDR3 protein: CAWSVNLVADTQYF

J gene: TRBJ1-1
clone size: NA
D gene: NA
V gene: TRBV11-2
CDR3 DNA: TGTGCCAGCAGCAAATGGACAGAGCCTTCTGAAGCTTTCTTT
CDR3 protein: CASSKWTEPSEAFF

J gene: TRBJ1-1
clone size: once
D gene: TRBD1
V gene: TRBV24-1
CDR3 DNA: TGTGCCATCAATTTCCGGGACAGGCTAACGAACACTGAAGCTTTCTTT
CDR3 protein: CAINFRDRLTNTEAFF

J gene: TRBJ1-1
clone size: NA
D gene: NA
V gene: TRBV7-9
CDR3 DNA: TGTGCCAGCAGCTTTTGGGCAGGTGGTGACACTGAAGCTTTCTTT
CDR3 protein: CASSFWAGGDTEAFF

J gene: TRBJ2-2
clone size: NA
D gene: TRBD2
V gene: TRBV6-5
CDR3 DNA: TGTGCCAGCAGGGGACTAAAATCCTTCGGGGAGCTGTTTTTT
CDR3 protein: CASRGLKSFGELFF

J gene: TRBJ1-5
clone size: NA
D gene: NA
V gene: TRBV3-1/TRBV3-2
CDR3 DNA: TGTGCCAGCAGCGGTAAAGGGGAGCCCCAGCATTTT
CDR3 protein: CASSGKGEPQHF